This is a list of T cell receptor beta chains from one sample in a study of OX40 agonist ivuxolimab in advanced cancers. The repertoire was sequenced with immunoSEQ multiplex PCR; TCRdb's copy has only in-frame clones and lacks some. The sample records some 84,000 clones, about 92% being singletons. The material sequenced was CD4+ or CD8+ T cells sorted from blood, taken in a trial of the OX40 agonist ivuxolimab. Every receptor here comes from an adult with an advanced solid tumor such as melanoma, head and neck, liver or kidney cancer. CDR3s include the opening cysteine and the closing phenylalanine or tryptophan. Each record gives: V gene, CDR3 length, clone size, D gene, J gene, CDR3 DNA, CDR3 protein. The D gene is left open where the match is weak. Not every row has a clone size; where given, it reads once, few, many or a size class.

TRBV5-4	17	once	TRBD2	TRBJ2-4	TGTGCCAGCAGCTTGGGGACTAGCGGGGTAGCCAAAAACATTCAGTACTTC	CASSLGTSGVAKNIQYF
TRBV13	12	NA	NA	TRBJ2-1	TGTGCCAGCAGCCTCCTTGGGAATGAGCAGTTCTTC	CASSLLGNEQFF
TRBV9	16	NA	NA	TRBJ1-4	TGTGCCAGCAGCGTAGGAGAGGAGTCGGCTAATGAAAAACTGTTTTTT	CASSVGEESANEKLFF
TRBV6-5	16	NA	TRBD1	TRBJ2-2	TGTGCCAGCAGTTACTGGGACAGGGGGCGCAACGGGGAGCTGTTTTTT	CASSYWDRGRNGELFF
TRBV6-5	16	NA	TRBD1	TRBJ2-7	TGTGCCAGCAGTTATTCGACAGGGGAAAAAGGCTACGAGCAGTACTTC	CASSYSTGEKGYEQYF
TRBV5-4	13	NA	NA	TRBJ1-2	TGTGCCAGCAGCTTGGAAAGGGTCTATGGCTACACCTTC	CASSLERVYGYTF
TRBV27	14	NA	NA	TRBJ2-7	TGTGCCAGCAGTTTGGGGGTCCTCCCCTCCGAGCAGTACTTC	CASSLGVLPSEQYF
TRBV11-2	16	once	TRBD1	TRBJ1-6	TGTGCCAGCAGCTTCGCAGGGGGCTTTTATAATTCACCCCTCCACTTT	CASSFAGGFYNSPLHF
TRBV6-1	15	NA	NA	TRBJ1-4	TGTGCCAGCACCGGGTGGGGTGGGGGTAACGGGAAACTGTTTTTT	CASTGWGGGNGKLFF
TRBV10-3	13	NA	TRBD1	TRBJ2-7	TGTGCCATCAGTGTAGACAGGGACCACGAGCAGTACTTC	CAISVDRDHEQYF
TRBV9	15	NA	NA	TRBJ1-2	TGTGCCAGCAGCGCGTCCCAGGACCGGGGCTATGGCTACACCTTC	CASSASQDRGYGYTF
TRBV27	13	once	NA	TRBJ1-1	TGTGCCAGCAGTCTAAAGGTGAACACTGAAGCTTTCTTT	CASSLKVNTEAFF
TRBV27	13	NA	NA	TRBJ1-2	TGTGCCAGCAGTTTTGCGGGGGAGTATGGCTACACCTTC	CASSFAGEYGYTF
TRBV27	17	NA	TRBD2	TRBJ2-1	TGTGCCAGCAGTCCGAAGGTCGCGGGGGGCGACGACAATGAGCAGTTCTTC	CASSPKVAGGDDNEQFF
TRBV6-6	11	once	NA	TRBJ1-4	TGTGCCAGCAGAGATGCAGCGGGACTGTTTTTT	CASRDAAGLFF
TRBV21-1	17	NA	NA	TRBJ2-3	TGTGCCAGCAGCAAATTTCGGGACACCCGTCGCACAGATACGCAGTATTTT	CASSKFRDTRRTDTQYF
TRBV7-3	16	NA	TRBD2	TRBJ2-5	TGTGCCAGCAGCTCAGGGACTAGCGGAATCCAAGAGACCCAGTACTTC	CASSSGTSGIQETQYF
TRBV7-6	15	NA	NA	TRBJ1-1	TGTGCCAGCAGCTTATGGTCCCCGGGGGAGACTGAAGCTTTCTTT	CASSLWSPGETEAFF
TRBV4-1	13	NA	NA	TRBJ2-1	TGCGCCAGCAGCCCAGGGGCCTACAATGAGCAGTTCTTC	CASSPGAYNEQFF
TRBV9	14	NA	NA	TRBJ2-1	TGTGCCAGCAGCGGAGCCACAATTGACAATGAGCAGTTCTTC	CASSGATIDNEQFF
TRBV2	16	NA	TRBD1	TRBJ2-7	TGTGCCAGCAGTGAATATGGGACAGGGGGCTTGTACGAGCAGTACTTC	CASSEYGTGGLYEQYF
TRBV7-4	17	once	TRBD1	TRBJ1-1	TGTGCCAGCAGCTCTTTTGGGGGGGACAGATTGAACACTGAAGCTTTCTTT	CASSSFGGDRLNTEAFF
TRBV7-9	12	NA	NA	TRBJ2-3	TGTGCCAGCAGCTTAGCGATAGATACGCAGTATTTT	CASSLAIDTQYF
TRBV15	14	NA	NA	TRBJ2-7	TGTGCCACCAGCAGAGCACCATCAGGGATCGAGCAGTACTTC	CATSRAPSGIEQYF
TRBV4-1	13	once	NA	TRBJ1-5	TGCGCCAGCAGCCACCCCCGGGGGGGGACCCAGCATTTT	CASSHPRGGTQHF
TRBV2	12	NA	NA	TRBJ1-2	TGTGCCAGCAGTGACGGGGGGCGGGGGCACACCTTC	CASSDGGRGHTF
TRBV6-5	13	NA	NA	TRBJ1-5	TGTGCCAGCGGGGGGGGGCGTCCTCAGCCCCAGCATTTT	CASGGGRPQPQHF
TRBV14	18	NA	NA	TRBJ2-5	TGTGCCAGCAGCCACAGGACTACCCGGGGGGCTATCGGGGAGACCCAGTACTTC	CASSHRTTRGAIGETQYF
TRBV13	15	NA	NA	TRBJ1-5	TGTGCCAGCAGCCTCGGACTGAGTAGCAATCAGCCCCAGCATTTT	CASSLGLSSNQPQHF
TRBV7-9	14	NA	NA	TRBJ2-5	TGTGCCAGCAGCTTACCAAGCATTCGAGAGACCCAGTACTTC	CASSLPSIRETQYF
TRBV5-6	14	NA	TRBD1	TRBJ2-7	TGTGCCAGCAGCTACGGGACAGGAACCTACGAGCAGTACTTC	CASSYGTGTYEQYF
TRBV4-1	13	NA	NA	TRBJ2-7	TGCGCCAGCAGCCAAGTCACCGCTTACGAGCAGTACTTC	CASSQVTAYEQYF
TRBV27	15	NA	TRBD1	TRBJ2-7	TGTGCCAGCAGTACCTGGACAGGGATGTCCTACGAGCAGTACTTC	CASSTWTGMSYEQYF
TRBV19	15	few	NA	TRBJ2-5	TGTGCCAGTAGTATGTGGAGTATGCCCAGCGAGACCCAGTACTTC	CASSMWSMPSETQYF
TRBV5-1	15	NA	TRBD2	TRBJ2-7	TGCGCCAGCAGCTTGGCCGCCGGGGGAGGGTACGAGCAGTACTTC	CASSLAAGGGYEQYF
TRBV27	15	NA	NA	TRBJ1-2	TGTGCCAGCAGCCCTTTCAGGGGAGGTAACTATGGCTACACCTTC	CASSPFRGGNYGYTF
TRBV9	15	NA	TRBD2	TRBJ2-5	TGTGCCAGCAGCGTAAGCGGGGGGGCGGAAGAGACCCAGTACTTC	CASSVSGGAEETQYF
TRBV7-2	17	NA	TRBD2	TRBJ2-7	TGTGCCAGCAGCCCGGGACTAGCGGGGACGGGGTTCTACGAGCAGTACTTC	CASSPGLAGTGFYEQYF
TRBV7-9	14	few	NA	TRBJ1-5	TGTGCCAGCAGCTTAGGGGACAGCAATCAGCCCCAGCATTTT	CASSLGDSNQPQHF
TRBV4-3	16	NA	NA	TRBJ1-5	TGCGCCAGCAGCCAAGCCCCCGGAGAGGGCAATCAGCCCCAGCATTTT	CASSQAPGEGNQPQHF
TRBV7-6	13	NA	NA	TRBJ2-3	TGTGCCAGCAGCCCCGGGGAGTCAGATACGCAGTATTTT	CASSPGESDTQYF
TRBV5-1	14	NA	TRBD1	TRBJ1-4	TGCGCCAGCAGCTTGGGACAGGGAGCAGAAAAACTGTTTTTT	CASSLGQGAEKLFF
TRBV5-4	15	NA	TRBD2	TRBJ2-7	TGTGCCAGCAGCTTAGCGGGGGGGCCCAAAGACGAGCAGTACTTC	CASSLAGGPKDEQYF
TRBV5-1	16	NA	NA	TRBJ2-6	TGCGCCAGCAGCTTGGAAGTTTTCTCTGGGGCCAACGTCCTGACTTTC	CASSLEVFSGANVLTF
TRBV18	15	NA	TRBD1	TRBJ2-7	TGTGCCAGCTCACCACCCTTCCCCCCGACAGGGGAGCAGTACTTC	CASSPPFPPTGEQYF
TRBV7-9	17	once	NA	TRBJ1-2	TGTGCCAGCAGCTTAGGAGGACCAGAGAGACCTAACTATGGCTACACCTTC	CASSLGGPERPNYGYTF